The 14 T cell receptor beta chains in this list originate from one sample, sequenced in a study of radiotherapy plus CTLA-4 blockade in lung cancer. Clones were sequenced by immunoSEQ multiplex PCR, and TCRdb holds only the in-frame ones, with some missing. The data contain 95,000 to 150,000 clones, approximately 90% of them singletons. Source: peripheral blood, taken from a patient treated with radiotherapy plus ipilimumab. The receptors shown here come from a human donor with non-small cell lung cancer that progressed on radiotherapy plus ipilimumab.

The chain uses TRBV2 and TRBJ2-3; D might be TRBD2 (5 bases). The CDR3 consists of 15 residues. Trimming left V 4 bases short and J 0 bases short, with 11 bases between. The germline V gene has CDR1 SNHLY and CDR2 FYNNEI. The CDR3 DNA is TGTGCCAGCAGTGGGCTAGCAGGTAGCACAGATACGCAGTATTTT. Translated: CASSGLAGSTDTQYF.

The rearrangement links TRBV9 to TRBJ2-7; 10 bases align to TRBD2. This CDR3 comprises 15 residues. Germline V gene lookup returns CDR1 SGDLS and CDR2 YYNGEE. The junction had 8 bases not matched to a gene; V was cut back by 4 bases and J by 4 bases. This CDR3 is CASSPRTSGTYEQYF. Written as DNA, the CDR3 is TGTGCCAGCAGCCCCCGTACTAGCGGGACATACGAGCAGTACTTC.

This clone has a handful of counts. The chain joins TRBV6-1 to TRBJ1-5; no clear D. CDR3 length: 12 amino acids. Germline V gene data show CDR1 as MNHNS and CDR2 as SASEGT. Trimming shortened V by 6 bases and J by 1 base, and 4 bases separated the two germline ends. CDR3 residues: CASRLSNQPQHF. As DNA, the CDR3 is TGTGCCAGCAGACTGAGCAATCAGCCCCAGCATTTT.

This sequence joins TRBV25-1 and TRBJ1-4; weak D call: TRBD1 (6 bases). V was shortened by 2 bases and J by 8 bases, with 18 bases between the two germline ends. Germline lookup yields CDR1 MGHDK and CDR2 SYGVNS. This CDR3 contains 16 residues. The CDR3 protein is CASSEEPGGGNEKLFF. The CDR3, as DNA: TGTGCCAGCAGTGAAGAACCGGGAGGGGGGAACGAAAAACTGTTTTTT.

The chain is built from TRBV6-5 and TRBJ1-6; D gene uncertain. V gave up 3 bases and J gave up 14 bases, with 20 bases separating them. Germline-derived CDR1 and CDR2 are MNHEY and SVGAGI. The CDR3 spans 15 residues. The CDR3 region is CASSYKRQLRGSLHF. CDR3 bases: TGTGCCAGCAGTTATAAGCGACAACTGCGGGGATCCCTCCACTTT.

The chain combines TRBV2 with TRBJ2-1, with no clear D. Germline CDR1 is SNHLY and CDR2 is FYNNEI. This CDR3 contains 12 residues. V was clipped by 2 bases and J by 9 bases, with 8 bases between them. CDR3 in DNA: TGTGCCAGCAGTGAATCATGGGGTGAGCAGTTCTTC. Protein sequence: CASSESWGEQFF.

This chain uses TRBV11-2 with TRBJ2-5, with 13 positions matching TRBD2. Per germline, CDR1 SGHAT and CDR2 FQNNGV. This CDR3 comprises 16 residues. The junction had 5 bases not matched to a gene; V was cut back by 3 bases and J by 4 bases. The CDR3 DNA is TGTGCCAGCAGCTTCCCACTAGCGGGAGGGCCAGAGACCCAGTACTTC. Translating gives CASSFPLAGGPETQYF.

The chain couples TRBV6-1 to TRBJ1-1, with 8 bases matching TRBD1. CDR1 is MNHNS and CDR2 is SASEGT in the germline V gene. The CDR3 runs 15 residues. Unmatched junction bases numbered 12, after V lost 3 bases and J lost 9 bases. The CDR3, as DNA: TGTGCCAGCAGTGAGACCCGGACAGGGTTCCAGAAAGCTTTCTTT. Translated: CASSETRTGFQKAFF.

The CDR3 sequence is CASSLETYSSYNEQFF. CDR3 nucleotides: TGCGCCAGCAGCTTGGAGACATATAGCTCCTACAATGAGCAGTTCTTC. The J gene is TRBJ2-1, the V gene TRBV5-1; D is undetermined. CDR1 SGHRS and CDR2 YFSETQ come from the germline V gene. The CDR3 totals 16 residues. The V and J ends lost 0 bases and 0 bases respectively, with 10 bases between them.

Turning to this clone: The sample has other DNA sequences that encode this CDR3 too. CDR3 DNA sequence: TGTGCCAGCAGCCGGCAGGGCAATCAGCCCCAGCATTTT. It yields the protein CASSRQGNQPQHF. The chain has TRBV27 and TRBJ1-5; D remains ambiguous. The CDR3 consists of 13 residues. Germline lookup yields CDR1 MNHEY and CDR2 SMNVEV (reference sequence). V was cut by 6 bases and J by 2 bases, with 8 bases left in between.

The rearrangement links TRBV29-1 to TRBJ1-2, with D unresolved. CDR1 SQVTM and CDR2 ANQGSEA come from the germline V gene. The CDR3 extends over 13 amino acids. V was shortened by 6 bases and J by 2 bases, with 13 bases between the two germline ends. Written as DNA, the CDR3 is TGCAGCGTGGAACCTACCGGGAACTATGGCTACACCTTC. Its protein product is CSVEPTGNYGYTF.

The rearrangement links TRBV11-2 to TRBJ2-7; D gene ambiguous. The CDR3 loop spans 13 amino acids. V shed 2 bases and J shed 5 bases, with 10 bases lying between them. Germline V gene lookup returns CDR1 SGHAT and CDR2 FQNNGV. CDR3 region: CASSLRVLHEQYF. The DNA for the CDR3 is TGTGCCAGCAGCTTACGTGTCCTGCACGAGCAGTACTTC.

This chain joins TRBV6-1 and TRBJ2-2, with D possibly TRBD1 on 6 matching bases. The V end was cut by 0 bases, the J end by 6 bases, with 8 bases between. Germline CDR1 reads MNHNS; CDR2 reads SASEGT. The CDR3 length is 14 residues. This CDR3 reads CASSEASGAGELFF. Written as DNA, the CDR3 is TGTGCCAGCAGTGAAGCATCAGGGGCCGGGGAGCTGTTTTTT.

The chain carries TRBV5-1 and TRBJ2-7, with D perhaps TRBD1 (6 bases). V was trimmed by 4 bases and J by 2 bases, leaving 13 bases between them. CDR3 length: 14 amino acids. In germline, CDR1 is SGHRS, CDR2 YFSETQ. The CDR3 DNA sequence: TGCGCCAGCAGCACCCGCCGGGACACCTACGAGCAGTACTTC. Its protein is CASSTRRDTYEQYF.